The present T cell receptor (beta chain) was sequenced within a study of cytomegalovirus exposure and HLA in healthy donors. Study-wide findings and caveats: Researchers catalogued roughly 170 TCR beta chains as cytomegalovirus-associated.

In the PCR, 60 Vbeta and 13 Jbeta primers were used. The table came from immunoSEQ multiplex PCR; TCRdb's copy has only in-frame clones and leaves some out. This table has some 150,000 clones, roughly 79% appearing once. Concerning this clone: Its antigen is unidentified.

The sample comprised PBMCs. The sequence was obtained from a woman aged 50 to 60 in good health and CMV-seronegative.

CDR3 amino acids: CASSSGGAERNEQFF. The CDR3, as DNA: TGTGCCAGCTCTAGCGGGGGGGCAGAAAGGAATGAGCAGTTCTTC. The V and J genes are TRBV13 and TRBJ2-1, with 12 bases fitting TRBD2. Germline trimming cut 8 bases from V and 7 bases from J; bases unmatched to any gene: 9. Germline values: CDR1 PRHDT, CDR2 FYEKMQ (reference sequence). The CDR3 runs 15 residues.